The 6 T cell receptor beta chains below all came from one sample that was sequenced in a study of early stage breast cancer tumors. Data came from immunoSEQ multiplex PCR; TCRdb stores just in-frame clones and leaves some out. The sample includes about 50,000 clones, roughly 78% seen only once; the top ten take around 3.4%. The sample comprised blood. The receptors here all came from a person in their forties with breast cancer.

The chain recombines TRBV6-6 with TRBJ2-7; unclear D gene. Between the trimmed V and J ends, which lost 7 bases and 3 bases, there was a span of 13 bases. The CDR3 has 13 residues. Per germline, CDR1 MNHNY and CDR2 SVGAGI (reference sequence). The CDR3 spells CASTAIEGYEQYF. CDR3 coding DNA: TGTGCCAGCACCGCCATTGAAGGCTACGAGCAGTACTTC.

The chain links TRBV18 to TRBJ2-1, with TRBD1 matching over 8 bases. This CDR3 has 16 residues. From germline, CDR1 is KGHSH and CDR2 LQKENI. Trimming took 6 bases from V and 1 from J; bases not matched to a gene: 8. The DNA for the CDR3 is TGTGCCAGCTCCCCAGCCGGGACAGGATCCTACAATGAGCAGTTCTTC. Protein product: CASSPAGTGSYNEQFF.

The chain has TRBV4-1 and TRBJ1-6, with unresolved D. This CDR3 is built from 10 residues. V was cut by 8 bases and J by 8 bases, with 4 bases left in between. From germline, CDR1 is MGHRA and CDR2 YSYEKL. The CDR3 is CASGDSPLHF. The CDR3 DNA follows: TGCGCCAGCGGGGATTCACCCCTCCACTTT.

The chain carries TRBV11-1 and TRBJ2-3; TRBD2 aligns across 8 bases. Trimming cost V 9 bases and J 5 bases; bases outside gene matches: 7. The CDR3 totals 13 residues. Germline V gene lookup returns CDR1 SGHAT and CDR2 FQDESV (reference sequence). CDR3 nucleotides: TGTGCCAGTATCGCGGGGGGAGGAGATACGCAGTATTTT. Translation gives CASIAGGGDTQYF.

The chain uses TRBV19 and TRBJ2-1, with 10 bases identical to TRBD2. CDR1 is LNHDA, CDR2 SQIVND, per germline (reference sequence). With V trimmed by 5 bases and J by 3 bases, 4 bases remained unmatched. This CDR3 region has 15 residues. The DNA for the CDR3 is TGTGCCAGTAGTCTGGGACTAGCGCGCTACAATGAGCAGTTCTTC. It specifies CASSLGLARYNEQFF. Filled out from reference TRBV19 and TRBJ2-1, the complete variable domain reads DGGITQSPKYLFRKEGQNVTLSCEQNLNHDAMYWYRQDPGQGLRLIYYSQIVNDFQKGDIAEGYSVSREKKESFPLTVTSAQKNPTAFYLCASSLGLARYNEQFFGPGTRLTVL.

The rearrangement links TRBV5-5 to TRBJ2-7, with 7 bases lining up with TRBD1. The length of the CDR3 is 15 residues. V lost 5 bases, J lost 3 bases, and 11 bases stayed unmatched. CDR1 is SGHKS and CDR2 is YYEKEE in the germline V gene (reference sequence). CDR3 in amino acids: CASRNGQATFYEQYF. CDR3 DNA sequence: TGTGCCAGCAGAAATGGACAGGCCACCTTCTACGAGCAGTACTTC. The full variable domain, completed using reference TRBV5-5 and TRBJ2-7, is DAGVTQSPTHLIKTRGQQVTLRCSPISGHKSVSWYQQVLGQGPQFIFQYYEKEERGRGNFPDRFSARQFPNYSSELNVNALLLGDSALYLCASRNGQATFYEQYFGPGTRLTVT.